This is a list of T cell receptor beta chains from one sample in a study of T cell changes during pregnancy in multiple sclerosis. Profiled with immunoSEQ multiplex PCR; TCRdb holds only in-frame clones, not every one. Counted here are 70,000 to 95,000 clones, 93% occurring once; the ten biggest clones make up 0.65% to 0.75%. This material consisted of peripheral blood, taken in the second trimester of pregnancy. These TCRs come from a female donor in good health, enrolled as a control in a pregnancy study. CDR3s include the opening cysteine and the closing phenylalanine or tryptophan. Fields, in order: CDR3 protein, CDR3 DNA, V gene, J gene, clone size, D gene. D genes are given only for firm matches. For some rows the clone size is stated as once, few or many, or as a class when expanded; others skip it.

CASREGTAISYEQYF	TGTGCCAGCAGAGAAGGGACAGCGATCTCCTACGAGCAGTACTTC	TRBV6-6	TRBJ2-7	once	TRBD1
CASSPWGDITRDGYTF	TGTGCCAGCTCACCGTGGGGAGACATCACTAGAGATGGCTACACCTTC	TRBV18	TRBJ1-2	NA	NA
CASSPPGNGYEQYF	TGTGCCAGCAGTCCACCAGGAAACGGCTACGAGCAGTACTTC	TRBV27	TRBJ2-7	NA	NA
CASSQDMATDTQYF	TGCGCCAGCAGCCAAGATATGGCCACAGATACGCAGTATTTT	TRBV4-3	TRBJ2-3	NA	NA
CASRSQVSSYEQYF	TGCGCCAGCAGGTCACAGGTTAGCTCCTACGAGCAGTACTTC	TRBV5-1	TRBJ2-7	NA	NA
CAISTGQGDTEAFF	TGTGCCATCAGTACCGGACAGGGGGACACTGAAGCTTTCTTT	TRBV10-3	TRBJ1-1	once	TRBD1
CSVVLQGEQNIQYF	TGCAGCGTTGTGCTGCAGGGCGAACAAAACATTCAGTACTTC	TRBV29-1	TRBJ2-4	NA	NA
CASSLLFSTENTGELFF	TGTGCCAGCAGCTTACTATTCTCGACAGAGAACACCGGGGAGCTGTTTTTT	TRBV11-1	TRBJ2-2	NA	NA
CASSPPLPARKLFF	TGTGCCAGCAGCCCCCCGCTCCCCGCTCGGAAACTGTTTTTT	TRBV7-9	TRBJ1-4	NA	NA
CASSPRTSGGSNTGELFF	TGCGCCAGCAGCCCCCGGACTAGCGGGGGGTCTAACACCGGGGAGCTGTTTTTT	TRBV5-1	TRBJ2-2	NA	TRBD2
CATSSPDTNTEAFF	TGTGCCACCAGCAGCCCCGACACGAACACTGAAGCTTTCTTT	TRBV15	TRBJ1-1	NA	NA
CASSLGGTSGGNEQFF	TGTGCCAGCAGCCTGGGCGGGACTAGCGGGGGCAATGAGCAGTTCTTC	TRBV7-9	TRBJ2-1	NA	TRBD2
CASSLASGGKNEQFF	TGTGCCAGCAGCTTGGCCTCGGGAGGAAAGAATGAGCAGTTCTTC	TRBV5-8	TRBJ2-1	NA	TRBD2
CASSDQTGRTGELFF	TGTGCCAGCAGCGACCAGACAGGGCGAACCGGGGAGCTGTTTTTT	TRBV9	TRBJ2-2	NA	TRBD1
CASSHLMTGPKSEAFF	TGTGCCAGCAGTCACCTAATGACAGGGCCGAAGTCTGAAGCTTTCTTT	TRBV6-6	TRBJ1-1	NA	TRBD1
CASSNPYRGGNQPQHF	TGTGCCAGTAGTAATCCCTACAGGGGGGGAAATCAGCCCCAGCATTTT	TRBV19	TRBJ1-5	once	TRBD1
CASSDQGTEAFF	TGTGCCAGCAGCGACCAGGGGACTGAAGCTTTCTTT	TRBV2	TRBJ1-1	NA	NA
CASGSPVGASDQPQHF	TGTGCTAGTGGTTCCCCGGTAGGGGCTTCCGATCAGCCCCAGCATTTT	TRBV12-5	TRBJ1-5	NA	NA
CASSIIRDLGSGANVLTF	TGTGCCAGTAGTATTATCAGGGATTTGGGCTCTGGGGCCAACGTCCTGACTTTC	TRBV19	TRBJ2-6	NA	NA
CASSVYRGRDNSPLHF	TGTGCCAGCAGTGTATACAGGGGGCGCGATAATTCACCCCTCCACTTT	TRBV2	TRBJ1-6	few	TRBD1
CASSSDRGSVYEQYF	TGTGCCAGCAGCTCGGACAGGGGATCAGTCTACGAGCAGTACTTC	TRBV11-2	TRBJ2-7	NA	TRBD1
CASSRQEVSYEQYF	TGTGCCAGCAGTCGACAGGAGGTATCCTACGAGCAGTACTTC	TRBV6-6	TRBJ2-7	NA	NA
CASSLGRNSNQPQHF	TGTGCCAGCAGCTTAGGGAGAAATAGCAATCAGCCCCAGCATTTT	TRBV7-8	TRBJ1-5	NA	NA
CASSLLSGGTNEQFF	TGCGCCAGCAGCCTTTTGTCGGGGGGGACCAATGAGCAGTTCTTC	TRBV4-3	TRBJ2-1	NA	TRBD2
CASSLGTGTGGYEQYF	TGTGCCAGCAGCTTGGGGACCGGGACAGGGGGCTACGAGCAGTACTTC	TRBV5-8	TRBJ2-7	NA	TRBD1
CAWSVGRAYTF	TGTGCCTGGAGTGTCGGCAGGGCCTACACCTTC	TRBV30	TRBJ1-2	NA	NA
CASSSQGGEQFF	TGTGCCAGCAGCTCCCAGGGGGGTGAGCAGTTCTTC	TRBV7-3	TRBJ2-1	NA	NA
CASSQGFGTGDSSYNSPLHF	TGTGCCAGCAGCCAAGGGTTCGGGACAGGAGATTCCTCCTATAATTCACCCCTCCACTTT	TRBV4-2	TRBJ1-6	NA	TRBD1
CASSMTGAGQPQHF	TGTGCCAGTAGTATGACAGGGGCAGGTCAGCCCCAGCATTTT	TRBV19	TRBJ1-5	few	TRBD1
CASSTRAADSGYTF	TGTGCCAGCAGCACCCGGGCCGCTGACAGTGGCTACACCTTC	TRBV9	TRBJ1-2	NA	NA
CASSQEAGGVNYGYTF	TGTGCCAGCAGCCAAGAAGCGGGGGGGGTCAACTATGGCTACACCTTC	TRBV14	TRBJ1-2	NA	NA
CASSQATAPYEQYF	TGTGCCAGCAGCCAAGCGACAGCGCCCTACGAGCAGTACTTC	TRBV14	TRBJ2-7	NA	NA
CASSAGRGPDGELFF	TGTGCCAGCAGTGCGGGCAGGGGGCCGGACGGGGAGCTGTTTTTT	TRBV25-1	TRBJ2-2	NA	TRBD1
CSSLGAYGYTF	TGTAGCAGTCTGGGGGCTTATGGCTACACCTTC	TRBV29-1	TRBJ1-2	NA	NA
CASSESGGGRNIQYF	TGTGCCAGCAGTGAATCGGGCGGGGGTCGAAACATTCAGTACTTC	TRBV25-1	TRBJ2-4	NA	TRBD2
CATSRPSTSEQYF	TGTGCCACCAGCAGACCCTCAACTAGCGAGCAGTACTTC	TRBV15	TRBJ2-7	NA	NA
CASRSKTGGATGELFF	TGTGCCAGCAGATCCAAAACAGGGGGCGCGACCGGGGAGCTGTTTTTT	TRBV2	TRBJ2-2	NA	TRBD1
CASSQEQGYTEAFF	TGTGCCAGCAGCCAAGAACAGGGTTACACTGAAGCTTTCTTT	TRBV7-2	TRBJ1-1	NA	NA
CASRVSGQFSYEQYF	TGTGCCAGCAGGGTTTCGGGACAGTTTTCCTACGAGCAGTACTTC	TRBV9	TRBJ2-7	NA	TRBD1
CASSLAGGQTSNQPQHF	TGCGCCAGCAGCCTTGCAGGGGGGCAGACTAGCAATCAGCCCCAGCATTTT	TRBV4-1	TRBJ1-5	NA	TRBD1